One sample yielded the 23 T cell receptor beta chains listed below, sequenced in a study of T-cell memory formation after mild COVID-19. TCRdb re-called the 5' RACE reads with MiXCR, one entry per CDR3 protein. The profile covers roughly 300,000 distinct CDR3 sequences, with under 8.5% appearing a single time and roughly 22% taken by the ten largest. Input material: PBMCs or a T cell subset sorted from them (not recorded which). All receptors derive from a young man who had mild COVID-19 (a few samples of this study predate the infection). Cell type and time point are not known.

The chain employs TRBV5-1 and TRBJ2-5; D possibly uses TRBD1 or TRBD2 (5 bases each). The CDR3 runs to 16 residues. V lost 7 bases, J lost 2 bases, and 21 bases lay in between. In germline, CDR1 is SGHRS, CDR2 YFSETQ. The CDR3 reads CASSWSGTGIQETQYF. CDR3 DNA sequence: TGCGCCAGCTCATGGTCCGGGACGGGGATTCAAGAGACCCAGTACTTC. Full variable domain (remainder filled in from reference TRBV5-1 and TRBJ2-5): KAGVTQTPRYLIKTRGQQVTLSCSPISGHRSVSWYQQTPGQGLQFLFEYFSETQRNKGNFPGRFSGRQFSNSRSEMNVSTLELGDSALYLCASSWSGTGIQETQYFGPGTRLLVL.

This clonotype has a handful of counts. The chain recombines TRBV5-5 with TRBJ1-2; D remains unclear. Trimming stripped 4 bases from V and 4 bases from J, with 11 bases between. This CDR3 spans 13 amino acids. Germline CDR1 reads SGHKS; CDR2 reads YYEKEE (reference sequence). CDR3 DNA: TGTGCCAGCAGCCCACTCGGACCCTATGGCTACACCTTC. Its translation is CASSPLGPYGYTF. The full variable domain, rest sourced from reference TRBV5-5 and TRBJ1-2, is DAGVTQSPTHLIKTRGQQVTLRCSPISGHKSVSWYQQVLGQGPQFIFQYYEKEERGRGNFPDRFSARQFPNYSSELNVNALLLGDSALYLCASSPLGPYGYTFGSGTRLTVV.

This clonotype was observed at least ten times. The rearrangement joins TRBV7-8 to TRBJ1-4; TRBD1 agrees at 10 bases. CDR3 length: 20 residues. The V and J ends lost 4 bases and 2 bases, in that order; junction bases with no gene match: 16. Germline CDR1 reads SGHVS; CDR2 reads FQNEAQ. The DNA of the CDR3 is TGTGCCAGCAGCTCCTCCCGGACAGGGGGTTTACTCAAGACTAATGAAAAACTGTTTTTT. Translated, it gives CASSSSRTGGLLKTNEKLFF.

There are a few counts of this clonotype. The J gene is TRBJ2-7, the V gene TRBV4-3, with 7 positions matching TRBD1. This CDR3 spans 16 amino acids. With 3 bases clipped from V and 1 base from J, the junction kept 9 bases outside the gene matches. The germline gives CDR1 LGHNA, CDR2 YSLEER. The CDR3 sequence is CASSHYTRDRSYEQYV. CDR3 bases: TGCGCCAGCAGCCACTACACCAGGGACAGATCCTACGAGCAGTACGTC.

The chain is built from TRBV4-3 and TRBJ1-2; a weak D match, TRBD1 (5 bases). CDR1 and CDR2 from the germline V gene are LGHNA and YSLEER. The CDR3 has 13 amino acids. V lost 4 bases to trimming and J lost 13 bases, with 19 bases between them. The CDR3 loop reads CASSLPPYGAFTF. CDR3 nucleotides: TGCGCCAGCAGCCTGCCCCCGTACGGGGCTTTCACCTTC.

The chain carries TRBV12-3 or TRBV12-4 and TRBJ2-3; tentatively, D is TRBD1 or TRBD2 (5 bases each). Trimming removed 11 bases at V and 2 bases at J, with 26 bases between. CDR3 length equals 17 residues. In nucleotides, the CDR3 is TGTGCCGGACCCCAAGCCGGCCCCGAGGGGTCCACAGATACGCAGTATTTT. Its protein product is CAGPQAGPEGSTDTQYF.

V usage is TRBV9 and J usage is TRBJ1-4, with D unresolved. The V end was cut by 4 bases, the J end by 7 bases, with 17 bases between. In germline, CDR1 is SGDLS, CDR2 YYNGEE. The CDR3 contains 15 residues. The CDR3 coding sequence is TGTGCCAGCAGCCTCCGAGAGGGAGGCGGTGAAAAACTGTTTTTT. Its protein is CASSLREGGGEKLFF. Combining the CDR3 with reference TRBV9 and TRBJ1-4 gives the whole variable domain DSGVTQTPKHLITATGQRVTLRCSPRSGDLSVYWYQQSLDQGLQFLIQYYNGEERAKGNILERFSAQQFPDLHSELNLSSLELGDSALYFCASSLREGGGEKLFFGSGTQLSVL.

The rearrangement joins TRBV13 to TRBJ1-2; D may be TRBD1 (6 bases). Trimming stripped 7 bases from V and 1 base from J, with 16 bases between. Germline V gene sequence: CDR1 PRHDT, CDR2 FYEKMQ (reference sequence). This CDR3 is built from 15 residues. CDR3 amino acids: CASTQIDRINYGYTF. In DNA, the CDR3 is TGTGCCAGCACGCAAATAGACAGGATTAACTATGGCTACACCTTC.

This clonotype was counted between two and nine times. J is TRBJ1-4 and V is TRBV11-2, with D perhaps matching TRBD1 (5 bases). V was shortened by 3 bases and J by 14 bases, with 13 bases between the two germline ends. Germline-derived CDR1 and CDR2 are SGHAT and FQNNGV. CDR3 length: 12 residues. The chain's CDR3 is CASSLIGAVLFF. The DNA of the CDR3 is TGTGCCAGCAGCTTGATTGGGGCAGTCCTGTTTTTT. Variable domain in full (rest from reference TRBV11-2 and TRBJ1-4): EAGVAQSPRYKIIEKRQSVAFWCNPISGHATLYWYQQILGQGPKLLIQFQNNGVVDDSQLPKDRFSAERLKGVDSTLKIQPAKLEDSAVYLCASSLIGAVLFFGSGTQLSVL.

V usage is TRBV12-3 or TRBV12-4 and J usage is TRBJ1-5, with D possibly being TRBD1 (5 bases). This CDR3 is 14 amino acids long. V was shortened by 4 bases and J by 1 base, with 8 bases between the two germline ends. The CDR3 is CASSYRDSNQPQHF. Written as DNA, the CDR3 is TGTGCCAGCAGTTACCGGGACAGCAATCAGCCCCAGCATTTT.

This clonotype was observed a handful of times. The V gene is TRBV5-1, the J gene TRBJ2-3; no clear D. V was pared by 0 bases and J by 14 bases, with 19 bases between. The CDR3 is 14 amino acids. Germline V gene data show CDR1 as SGHRS and CDR2 as YFSETQ. The CDR3 bases are TGCGCCAGCAGCTTGGAAGGAATCTCTTTATCTCGGTATTTT. As protein: CASSLEGISLSRYF. The full variable domain, in which reference TRBV5-1 and TRBJ2-3 provide the parts outside the CDR3, is KAGVTQTPRYLIKTRGQQVTLSCSPISGHRSVSWYQQTPGQGLQFLFEYFSETQRNKGNFPGRFSGRQFSNSRSEMNVSTLELGDSALYLCASSLEGISLSRYFGPGTRLTVL.

Only a few counts were recorded for this clonotype. V gene TRBV20-1 combines with J gene TRBJ2-1, with unresolved D. Germline V gives CDR1 DFQATT, CDR2 SNEGSKA (reference sequence). V lost 5 bases and J 8 bases, leaving 16 bases between the germline ends. The CDR3 is made up of 13 amino acids. CDR3 protein: CSAHSPRMYEQFF. The CDR3 bases are TGCAGTGCTCACTCCCCGCGTATGTATGAGCAGTTCTTC.

This clonotype was observed a few times. The chain recombines TRBV20-1 with TRBJ1-2; D possibly corresponds to TRBD1 (5 bases). Trimming shortened V by 1 base and J by 2 bases, and 8 bases separated the two germline ends. Germline values: CDR1 DFQATT, CDR2 SNEGSKA (reference sequence). This CDR3 has 13 residues. The CDR3 reads CSARGSGNYGYTF. The DNA of the CDR3 is TGCAGTGCTAGAGGATCAGGGAACTATGGCTACACCTTC.

In its sample, this clonotype was seen a few times. J is TRBJ1-6 and V is TRBV2; possible D gene TRBD1, 6 bases. V shed 2 bases and J shed 6 bases, with 8 bases lying between them. CDR1 and CDR2 from the germline V gene are SNHLY and FYNNEI. The CDR3 is made up of 14 amino acids. Here the CDR3 reads CASSEWGANSPLHF. The CDR3 DNA reads as TGTGCCAGCAGTGAATGGGGGGCTAATTCACCCCTCCACTTT.

This clonotype turned up a few times. This chain uses TRBV5-4 with TRBJ2-2; TRBD1 might be the D (6 bases). Trimming removed 8 bases at V and 4 bases at J, with 9 bases between. The CDR3 contains 12 residues. Germline CDR1 is SGHNT and CDR2 is YYREEE (reference sequence). CDR3 in DNA: TGTGCCAGAGGACAGTCCACCGGGGAGCTGTTTTTT. Amino acids: CARGQSTGELFF. The variable domain in full, completed from reference TRBV5-4 and TRBJ2-2, reads ETGVTQSPTHLIKTRGQQVTLRCSSQSGHNTVSWYQQALGQGPQFIFQYYREEENGRGNFPPRFSGLQFPNYSSELNVNALELDDSALYLCARGQSTGELFFGEGSRLTVL.

This clonotype has a handful of counts. This chain joins TRBV7-8 and TRBJ2-7; D might be TRBD1 (6 bases). Deletions cut 2 bases from V and 3 bases from J, with 8 bases between. The CDR3 spans 13 residues. CDR1 is SGHVS, CDR2 FQNEAQ, per germline. The CDR3 nucleotides read TGTGCCAGCAGCTTAAACAGGGACTACGAGCAGTACTTC. As protein: CASSLNRDYEQYF.

CDR3 sequence reads: CASSFRDDEQYV. In DNA form, the CDR3 reads TGTGCCAGCAGTTTTAGGGATGACGAGCAGTACGTC. The chain couples TRBV6-2 or TRBV6-3 to TRBJ2-7; the D is unclear. With 4 bases removed from V and 5 bases from J, the gap between germline ends came to 9 bases. CDR3 length equals 12 residues. Germline V lookup: CDR1 MNHEY, CDR2 SVGEGT.

The chain links TRBV5-4 to TRBJ2-1; no definite D call. The ends were cut back, 3 bases at V and 5 bases at J, with 18 bases in the middle. CDR1 and CDR2 from the germline V gene are SGHNT and YYREEE (reference sequence). The CDR3 extends over 16 amino acids. CDR3 sequence reads: CASSSLWPPSDNEQFF. For the CDR3, the DNA is TGTGCCAGCAGCTCGCTCTGGCCCCCGAGCGACAATGAGCAGTTCTTC.

This clonotype was seen ten or more times. V and J are TRBV7-9 and TRBJ2-7; no definite D call. The CDR3 extends over 11 amino acids. CDR1 is SEHNR, CDR2 FQNEAQ, per germline (reference sequence). Deletions cut 2 bases from V and 6 bases from J, with 5 bases between. This CDR3 is CASSLIAEQYF. Here the CDR3 DNA reads TGTGCCAGCAGCTTAATAGCCGAGCAGTACTTC.

The V gene is TRBV25-1, the J gene TRBJ1-1, with TRBD1 matching 11 bases. J was trimmed by 5 bases and V by 6 bases; bases with no gene match: 11. Germline-derived CDR1 and CDR2 are MGHDK and SYGVNS. The CDR3 covers 16 residues. The CDR3 is CASSGGQGAVGTEAFF. The CDR3 coding sequence is TGTGCCAGCAGCGGCGGACAGGGGGCGGTGGGAACTGAAGCTTTCTTT.

This clonotype was recorded at least ten times. This CDR3 reads CASSQTPTAGAAYEQYF. The CDR3, as DNA: TGTGCCAGCAGCCAAACCCCTACCGCGGGGGCAGCCTACGAGCAGTACTTC. The gene calls are TRBV4-2 and TRBJ2-7; TRBD2 might be the D (7 bases). Trimming stripped 2 bases from V and 2 bases from J, with 19 bases between. This CDR3 has 17 residues. Germline V CDR1 and CDR2: LGHNA, YNFKEQ.

This chain connects TRBV7-9 to TRBJ2-7; D tentatively fits TRBD1 or TRBD2 (5 bases each). The CDR3 covers 13 residues. V lost 1 base to trimming and J lost 8 bases, with 12 bases between them. In germline, CDR1 is SEHNR, CDR2 FQNEAQ (reference sequence). The CDR3 region has the DNA TGTGCCAGCAGCTTAGAGGGACGGCTAAAGCAGTACTTC. Its protein product is CASSLEGRLKQYF.

This clonotype has ten or more counts. The chain is built from TRBV5-1 and TRBJ1-2; D is possibly TRBD1 (6 bases). Germline V gene sequence: CDR1 SGHRS, CDR2 YFSETQ. Trimming stripped 2 bases from V and 0 bases from J, with 14 bases between. This CDR3 is 16 amino acids long. The CDR3, as DNA: TGCGCCAGCAGCTTCCACCAGGGGCAAGCTAACTATGGCTACACCTTC. Its translation: CASSFHQGQANYGYTF.